Listed below are T cell receptor beta chains from one sample, sequenced in a study of pediatric ulcerative colitis. Some clones are missing from TCRdb's copy, which holds only in-frame ones; the method was immunoSEQ multiplex PCR. The sample lists fewer than 6,500 clones; 85% to 90% were seen once. Sequenced material: blood. These receptors all come from a girl aged 5-17 years who was a control in a study of pediatric ulcerative colitis. CDR3s include the opening cysteine and the closing phenylalanine or tryptophan. A D gene is named only where the DNA matches it firmly.

d_call v_call cdr3_aa
. TRBV18 CASSYTYEQYF
. TRBV28 CASGSNGGPLNYGYTF
. TRBV28 CATNQLSRDSTGYTF
TRBD1 TRBV6-1 CASSEQGDTGELFF
TRBD2 TRBV19 CASSRGGSYNEQFF
TRBD1 TRBV19 CASSSPGQANTEAFF
TRBD1 TRBV5-6 CASSSTGDEKLFF
TRBD2 TRBV28 CASSLFGGLADYNEQFF
. TRBV6-4 CASSDGSGANVLTF
TRBD2 TRBV7-8 CASSQREWTDTQYF
. TRBV6-5 CASSYSPGRTDTQYF
. TRBV5-1 CASSPEPIASGNTIYF
TRBD1 TRBV30 CACSDRGRNQPQHF
. TRBV10-1 CASSDQWGTEAFF
TRBD2 TRBV9 CASSVVGAGGPDTQYF
TRBD2 TRBV4-2 CASSPIGTSGLADTQYF
. TRBV9 CASSPLPGGSF
. TRBV27 CASSLGVRNYEQYF
. TRBV4-3 CASSQEGTSHEQYF
TRBD1 TRBV6-1 CASSEERGQVDTQYF
TRBD2 TRBV9 CASSSGLAGYEQYF
. TRBV5-5 CASSLQGPSTEAFF
TRBD1 TRBV2 CASRAQGASYEQYF